This T cell receptor beta chain appears in the sequencing data of a study of prognosis after radiotherapy for stage I lung cancer. The overall study: Every lung cancer patient of the non-small cell type was deemed medically inoperable.

Trimming stripped 8 bases from V and 2 bases from J, with 15 bases between. Per germline, CDR1 SQVTM and CDR2 ANQGSEA. This CDR3 has 13 amino acids. Researchers took around 6 milliliters of peripheral blood at each of two time points. Multiplex PCR in two rounds served to amplify TCR beta CDR3 from genomic DNA. Round one of PCR was performed, and it used primers specific to each TRBV and TRBJ gene. In TCRdb, the multiplex PCR reads were re-called with MiXCR into one record per CDR3 protein. The repertoire holds under 35,000 distinct CDR3 sequences, about 39% seen once, with 15% in the top ten. This clonotype appeared a few times. A much larger clone differs from this one at a single base, so this may be a read error.

The chain links TRBV29-1 to TRBJ1-1; D ambiguous. The receptor was isolated from a donor aged 50 or older with non-small cell lung cancer. The sequencing used PBMCs, collected before or after stereotactic body radiation therapy (not recorded which). CDR3 in amino acids: CSSLRGANTEAFF. DNA of the CDR3: TGCAGCTCCCTACGGGGAGCAAACACTGAAGCTTTCTTT.